This is a list of T cell receptor beta chains from one sample in a study of patients and donors after allogeneic stem cell transplantation. TCRdb ran MiXCR on the RT-PCR reads and lists one entry per CDR3 protein. The repertoire includes approximately 430,000 distinct CDR3 sequences, 16% of them detected once, and about 7% sits in the top ten. The sequenced material came from blood, either unsorted or a sorted T cell fraction (not recorded which). These receptors were obtained from a human donor who was either an allogeneic HSCT recipient or a stem cell or donor lymphocyte infusion donor (not recorded which). It is not recorded whose cells these are; they may come from a transplant donor. Both conserved end residues are part of each CDR3. D genes are given only for firm matches. Some rows have no size entry. The others give once, few or many, or a class for an expanded clone.

D	length	V	J	size	DNA	CDR3
.	17	TRBV7-9	TRBJ2-4	.	TGTGCCAGCAGGCAAATTGGGGCCCTTATAGCCAAAAACATTCAGTACTTC	CASRQIGALIAKNIQYF
TRBD2	16	TRBV7-9	TRBJ2-7	.	TGTGCCAGCAGCTCCAGGACTAGCGGGGTCGGGGACGAGCAGTACTTC	CASSSRTSGVGDEQYF
.	17	TRBV6-5	TRBJ1-6	few	TGTGCCAGCAGTTACTCGGAGCGTTTCTCCTATAATTCACCCCTCCACTTT	CASSYSERFSYNSPLHF
.	14	TRBV29-1	TRBJ2-5	few	TGCAGCGTTAGTGACCGACCATTCCAAGAGACCCAGTACTTC	CSVSDRPFQETQYF
.	14	TRBV20-1	TRBJ1-1	.	TGCAGTGCTGACCTCAGGGGCCTGAACACTGAAGCTTTCTTT	CSADLRGLNTEAFF
TRBD2	16	TRBV24-1	TRBJ2-1	.	TGTGCCACCAGTGATGAGAGCGGGAGGACCTTAAAGGAGCAGTTCTTC	CATSDESGRTLKEQFF
TRBD1	16	TRBV12-3/TRBV12-4	TRBJ2-4	few	TGTGCCAGCAGTTCCCGGGGAGGGACAGGGGTCAACATTCAGTACTTC	CASSSRGGTGVNIQYF
TRBD2	14	TRBV12-3/TRBV12-4	TRBJ2-7	.	TGTGCCAGCAGGCGGACTAGCTGGGGATACGAGCAGTACTTC	CASRRTSWGYEQYF
.	16	TRBV27	TRBJ1-5	.	TGTGCCAGCAGTTTAAGAGGTACGGGAACGAATCAGCCCCAGCATTTT	CASSLRGTGTNQPQHF
.	15	TRBV4-1	TRBJ2-7	.	TGCGCCAGCAGCCCCCGAGGCGTTCCCCGGGACGAGCAGTACTTC	CASSPRGVPRDEQYF
TRBD1	16	TRBV29-1	TRBJ1-5	few	TGCAGCGGAGGACAGGGGCGTCCATTTAGGGATCAGCCCCAGCATTTT	CSGGQGRPFRDQPQHF
.	17	TRBV11-2	TRBJ2-3	few	TGTGCCAGCAGCTCCTTCGGGAGACAGAAACTCACAGATACGCAGTATTTT	CASSSFGRQKLTDTQYF
.	18	TRBV11-1	TRBJ2-3	few	TGTGCCAGCAGCCCAGGCCGGGGAATCGGTGCTACGTTAGATACGCAGTATTTT	CASSPGRGIGATLDTQYF
.	18	TRBV5-1	TRBJ2-7	few	TGCGCCAGCAGCCCCCCTGGGGTCAGGTCGCGGGTCGTAAACGAGCAGTACTTC	CASSPPGVRSRVVNEQYF
.	13	TRBV28	TRBJ1-5	few	TGTGCCACCACCGCGTCCCTTAATCAGCCCCAGCATTTT	CATTASLNQPQHF
.	13	TRBV10-3	TRBJ2-1	few	TGTGCCATCGCGGGGAGGCCATCCAATGAGCAGTTCTTC	CAIAGRPSNEQFF
.	19	TRBV11-2	TRBJ2-7	.	TGTGCCAGCAGCTTAGAGGTTGTCAACGGAGGTATAGTCGACTACGAGCAGTACTTC	CASSLEVVNGGIVDYEQYF
.	15	TRBV5-1	TRBJ2-1	many	TGCGCCAGCAGCGGAGGAGGGCAGGGTTACGATGAGCAGTTCTTC	CASSGGGQGYDEQFF
.	12	TRBV7-9	TRBJ1-1	.	TGTGCCAGCAGCCAAGGCGGGGTTGTAGCTTTCTTT	CASSQGGVVAFF
TRBD1	14	TRBV12-3/TRBV12-4	TRBJ1-1	few	TGTGCCAGCACTCGGGACAGGGGGAGGACTGAAGCTTTCTTT	CASTRDRGRTEAFF
TRBD2	17	TRBV6-5	TRBJ2-7	.	TGTGCCAGCAGTTACAGACTAGCGGTATCCAGCTCCTACGAGCAGTACTTC	CASSYRLAVSSSYEQYF
TRBD1	15	TRBV2	TRBJ2-5	.	TGTGCCAGCAGCGCGGACAGGGGCTTCCAAGAGACCCAGTACTTC	CASSADRGFQETQYF
.	15	TRBV11-2	TRBJ2-4	few	TGTGCCAGCAGCTTAGATTTGGGAGCCAAAAACATTCAGTACTTC	CASSLDLGAKNIQYF
.	9	TRBV19	TRBJ1-2	.	TGTGCCAGTAACGGGGGCTACACCTTC	CASNGGYTF
.	13	TRBV29-1	TRBJ2-2	.	TGCGGGTGGCGTCGGACTAACACCGGGGAGCTGTTTTTT	CGWRRTNTGELFF
.	15	TRBV4-2	TRBJ2-1	.	TGTGCCAGCAGCCAAGGGGAGGTCCTAAGGCATGAGCAGTTCTTC	CASSQGEVLRHEQFF
TRBD2	15	TRBV4-3	TRBJ2-2	.	TGCGCCAGCAGACTTCTAGCGGGGGTCACCGGGGAGCTGTTTTTT	CASRLLAGVTGELFF
.	13	TRBV15	TRBJ2-2	.	TGTGCCACCAGCAGAGTGGCGAAGGGTGGGCTGTTTTTT	CATSRVAKGGLFF
TRBD2	16	TRBV20-1	TRBJ2-1	few	TGCAGTGCTAGAACGGGACTAGCGGGGGGGCGGAATGAGCAGTTCTTC	CSARTGLAGGRNEQFF
TRBD1	15	TRBV5-1	TRBJ1-2	few	TGCGCCAGCAGTTTCCGGGACAGCACTTACTATGGCTACACCTTC	CASSFRDSTYYGYTF
.	15	TRBV12-3/TRBV12-4	TRBJ1-5	.	TGTGCCAGCAGTTTAAGGGGGTCAGATAATCAGCCCCAGCATTTT	CASSLRGSDNQPQHF
.	13	TRBV28	TRBJ1-2	few	TGTGCCAGCAGTTTATCAGCACGTGCAGGCTACACCTTC	CASSLSARAGYTF
TRBD1	15	TRBV6-5	TRBJ2-1	.	TGTGCCAGCAGTTCCGGGACAGTGAGTGTACATGAGCAGTTCTTC	CASSSGTVSVHEQFF
.	15	TRBV20-1	TRBJ2-7	.	TGCAGTGCTAGAGATCCCGGGACAATTGCCTACGAGCAGTACTTC	CSARDPGTIAYEQYF
.	15	TRBV20-1	TRBJ2-7	few	TGCAGTGCTAGAGATTTCGCCAGGGTTGGCATGGAGCAGTACTTC	CSARDFARVGMEQYF
.	15	TRBV18	TRBJ1-1	.	TGTGCCAGCTCACCATTGGCAGGAGTGAACACTGAAGCTTTCTTT	CASSPLAGVNTEAFF
TRBD1	14	TRBV27	TRBJ1-6	few	TGTGCCAGCAGTTTTCAGGGGGGTAATTCACCCCTCCACTTT	CASSFQGGNSPLHF
.	14	TRBV6-5	TRBJ1-6	.	TGTGCCAGCAGTTATCGGGGCCAGAATTCACCCCTCCACTTT	CASSYRGQNSPLHF
TRBD1	16	TRBV19	TRBJ2-3	.	TGTGCCAGTAGTCGAATGGGACAGGGGATCCCAGATACGCAGTATTTT	CASSRMGQGIPDTQYF
.	15	TRBV4-1	TRBJ2-7	few	TGCGCCAGCAGCCAAGAGGTCGCGGCGGACTACGAGCAGTACTTC	CASSQEVAADYEQYF
.	14	TRBV18	TRBJ2-7	.	TGTGCCAGCTCACCTAAACAGGGATTGAACGAGCAGTACTTC	CASSPKQGLNEQYF
.	13	TRBV24-1	TRBJ2-1	few	TGTGCCACCAGTGATTTGCAAGGGGATGAGCAGTTCTTC	CATSDLQGDEQFF
TRBD2	13	TRBV7-3	TRBJ2-1	many	TGTGCCAGCAGCCTGGGACTACACAATGAGCAGTTCTTC	CASSLGLHNEQFF
.	14	TRBV7-2	TRBJ2-7	few	TGTGCCAGCAGCCAGGTGGAGGGGCTTTCGACGCAGTACTTC	CASSQVEGLSTQYF
.	12	TRBV30	TRBJ1-1	few	TGTGCCTGGAGTGTACTGGTTACTGAAGCTTTCTTT	CAWSVLVTEAFF
TRBD1	14	TRBV7-9	TRBJ1-5	few	TGTGCCAGCAGCCCCGGGACAGACAATCAGCCCCAGCATTTT	CASSPGTDNQPQHF
.	14	TRBV15	TRBJ1-3	many	TGTGCCACCAGCAGTCTGGTCTCTGGAAACACCATATATTTT	CATSSLVSGNTIYF
TRBD1	14	TRBV19	TRBJ2-7	few	TGTGCCAGTAGTGTAGGACAGGGAGTCTACGAGCAGTACTTC	CASSVGQGVYEQYF
TRBD2	17	TRBV30	TRBJ2-1	few	TGTGCCTGGAAGAAGCGGGAGGGCCAGTTTTCCTACAATGAGCAGTTCTTC	CAWKKREGQFSYNEQFF
TRBD1	14	TRBV9	TRBJ2-7	few	TGTGCCAGCAGCTTACAGGGGTTAGCCTACGAGCAGTACTTC	CASSLQGLAYEQYF
.	12	TRBV3-1	TRBJ2-5	.	TGTGCCAGCGGGGCAATACTGGGGACCCAGTACTTC	CASGAILGTQYF
TRBD1	14	TRBV18	TRBJ1-1	few	TGTGCCAGCTCACCGACAGGGATACCCACTGAAGCTTTCTTT	CASSPTGIPTEAFF
.	16	TRBV5-1	TRBJ2-7	few	TGCGCCAGCAGCCCTAGGGGCCCGGATGGGACCTACGAGCAGTACTTC	CASSPRGPDGTYEQYF
.	15	TRBV19	TRBJ2-4	.	TGTGCCAGTAGTATAGTGGGGACGGCCAAAAACATTCAGTACTTC	CASSIVGTAKNIQYF
TRBD2	16	TRBV24-1	TRBJ2-1	.	TGTGCCACCAGTGACCGGGAGGGTCGGGGGCCCAATGAGCAGTTCTTC	CATSDREGRGPNEQFF
.	9	TRBV21-1	TRBJ2-3	few	TGTGCCAGCAGCACCGGGGAGTATTTT	CASSTGEYF